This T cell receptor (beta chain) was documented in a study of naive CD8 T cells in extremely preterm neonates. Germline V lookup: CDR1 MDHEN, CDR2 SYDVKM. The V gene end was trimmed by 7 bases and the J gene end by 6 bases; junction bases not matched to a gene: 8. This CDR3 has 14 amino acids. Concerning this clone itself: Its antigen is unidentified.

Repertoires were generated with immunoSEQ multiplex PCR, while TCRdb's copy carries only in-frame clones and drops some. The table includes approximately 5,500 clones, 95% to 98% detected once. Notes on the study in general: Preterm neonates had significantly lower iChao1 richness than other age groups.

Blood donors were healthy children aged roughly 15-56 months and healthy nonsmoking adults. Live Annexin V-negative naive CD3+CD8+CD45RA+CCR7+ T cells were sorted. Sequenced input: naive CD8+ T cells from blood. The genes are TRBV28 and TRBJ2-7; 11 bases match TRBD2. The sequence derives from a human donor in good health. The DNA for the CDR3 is TGTGCCAGCAACAATAGCGGGAGGGCCCGCGAGCAGTACTTC. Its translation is CASNNSGRAREQYF.